A single sample gave rise to the 3 T cell receptor beta chains below, sequenced in a study of blood T cell repertoires in COVID-19. TCRdb's copy holds only in-frame clones and misses some; the assay was immunoSEQ multiplex PCR. The sample lists roughly 230,000 clones, 65% to 85% seen once, with approximately 8% in the top ten. The specimen was peripheral blood. These receptors were taken from a woman older than 75 with acute or convalescent COVID-19.

The chain carries TRBV5-1 and TRBJ2-3; TRBD2 is a possible D gene (7 bases). The CDR3 is made up of 15 amino acids. Trimming shortened V by 4 bases and J by 0 bases, and 12 bases separated the two germline ends. In germline, CDR1 is SGHRS, CDR2 YFSETQ. The CDR3 loop is CASSPGGLSTDTQYF. Written as DNA, the CDR3 is TGCGCCAGCAGCCCCGGGGGGCTAAGCACAGATACGCAGTATTTT.

V and J are TRBV4-2 and TRBJ2-1; 8 positions agree with TRBD1. Germline assignment: CDR1 LGHNA and CDR2 YNFKEQ. The CDR3 runs 17 residues. V shed 0 bases, J shed 4 bases, and the junction held 8 bases outside the gene matches. CDR3 sequence reads: CASSQDQVRGPYNEQFF. The CDR3 nucleotides read TGTGCCAGCAGCCAAGATCAGGTCAGGGGGCCGTACAATGAGCAGTTCTTC.

The chain couples TRBV28 to TRBJ2-5; 9 bases are a match to TRBD2. V was clipped by 10 bases and J by 1 base; unmatched bases: 7. This CDR3 has 14 residues. Per germline, CDR1 MDHEN and CDR2 SYDVKM. CDR3: CATLSGSLQETQYF. DNA for the CDR3: TGTGCCACCCTTAGCGGGAGCCTCCAAGAGACCCAGTACTTC.